A single sample gave rise to the 12 T cell receptor beta chains below, sequenced in a study of CXCR3-negative and CXCR3-positive naive CD8 T cells. Antigens for these TCRs are unknown. Overall study findings and caveats: More hydrophobic TRB CDR3s occurred in CXCR3-positive than in CXCR3-negative naive cells.

The libraries of TRB cDNA were constructed through 5' RACE using UMI labels. TCRdb re-called the 5' RACE reads, yielding one record per CDR3 amino acid sequence without DNA. The table for this sample gives roughly 110,000 distinct CDR3 sequences. The sequenced sample was naive CXCR3+ CD8+ T cells from blood. The subset here: CD45RO-CCR7+CD27+CD95- naive CD8+ T cells expressing CXCR3 (TNR3+). Every receptor here comes from a human donor in good health. Some clones in this sample may be carry-over from other donors' samples.

The rearrangement uses TRBV12-3 or TRBV12-4 and TRBJ2-7; the TCRdb D gene call, TRBD1, has no DNA to confirm it. The CDR3 totals 12 residues. CDR3 residues: CAIRDRGIEQYF.

The gene calls are TRBV4-3 and TRBJ2-1. Germline values: CDR1 LGHNA, CDR2 YSLEER. The length of the CDR3 is 15 residues. The CDR3 is CASSQGTLTYNEQFF.

J is TRBJ1-1 and V is TRBV4-3; TCRdb outputs TRBD1, but without DNA this stays unchecked. Germline V gene lookup returns CDR1 LGHNA and CDR2 YSLEER. The CDR3 consists of 14 residues. CDR3 residues: CASSRASGSGEAFF.

V usage is TRBV4-1 and J usage is TRBJ2-7; TCRdb's D call, TRBD2, is unchecked because there is no DNA. Germline loops: CDR1 MGHRA, CDR2 YSYEKL. CDR3 length equals 17 residues. The CDR3 spells CASSQQIGLAGVEEQYF.

The rearrangement uses TRBV15 and TRBJ1-6; TCRdb outputs TRBD1, but without DNA this stays unchecked. Germline V gives CDR1 LNHNV, CDR2 YYDKDF (reference sequence). The CDR3 loop spans 16 amino acids. The chain's CDR3 is CATSNRGNSYNSPLHF.

The CDR3 sequence is CASRDRLSYEQYF. The gene calls are TRBV27 and TRBJ2-7; TCRdb names TRBD1, which stays unverified in the absence of DNA. From germline, CDR1 is MNHEY and CDR2 SMNVEV (reference sequence). CDR3 length: 13 amino acids.

The chain combines TRBV7-9 with TRBJ2-7; TCRdb names TRBD1, which stays unverified in the absence of DNA. CDR3 length equals 15 residues. The V gene's germline CDR1 is SEHNR and CDR2 FQNEAQ (reference sequence). The CDR3 region is CASSASGGGFDEQYF.

The chain uses TRBV5-5 and TRBJ2-7. From germline, CDR1 is SGHKS and CDR2 YYEKEE (reference sequence). CDR3 size: 13 residues. The chain's CDR3 is CASEDRISPEQYF.

The chain has TRBV23-1 and TRBJ2-1; the D gene TCRdb calls, TRBD1, cannot be checked with no DNA. TRBV23-1 is reported as an ORF; its role is uncertain. This CDR3 has 18 residues. This CDR3 is CASSQSPAGTGLGDEQFF.

This sequence joins TRBV20-1 and TRBJ1-1; TCRdb's D call, TRBD1, is unchecked because there is no DNA. Germline V gene sequence: CDR1 DFQATT, CDR2 SNEGSKA (reference sequence). This CDR3 is built from 12 residues. The chain's CDR3 is CSAPRGDTEAFF.

The rearrangement links TRBV19 to TRBJ1-1; absent DNA, TCRdb's TRBD1 call cannot be checked. Looked up from germline, CDR1 is LNHDA and CDR2 is SQIVND (reference sequence). The CDR3 contains 13 residues. CDR3 sequence: CASPSGGATEAFF. Full variable domain (outside the CDR3, taken from reference TRBV19 and TRBJ1-1): DGGITQSPKYLFRKEGQNVTLSCEQNLNHDAMYWYRQDPGQGLRLIYYSQIVNDFQKGDIAEGYSVSREKKESFPLTVTSAQKNPTAFYLCASPSGGATEAFFGQGTRLTVV.

J is TRBJ2-2 and V is TRBV11-2; TCRdb selects TRBD2, and the lack of DNA leaves this call unchecked. The germline gives CDR1 SGHAT, CDR2 FQNNGV. The CDR3 extends over 17 amino acids. CDR3 loop: CASSLLARTSLTGELFF.